Following are 5 T cell receptor beta chains from one sample sequenced in a study of T cells in Graves' hyperthyroidism and ophthalmopathy. RNA transcripts provided the source from which TCR beta CDR3 regions were amplified. The HTBI set primed first-round TCR CDR3 RT-PCR. TCRdb ran MiXCR on the multiplex PCR reads and lists one entry per CDR3 protein. Among approximately 300,000 distinct CDR3 sequences listed, around 15% were seen once. Sequenced: blood. These receptors were taken from a woman in her fifties or sixties with Graves' ophthalmopathy.

Many counts were recorded for this clonotype. This rearrangement joins TRBV18 to TRBJ2-2; a weak D match, TRBD2 (5 bases). This CDR3 is built from 15 residues. The V end was cut by 2 bases, the J end by 4 bases, with 11 bases between. Germline V gene data show CDR1 as KGHSH and CDR2 as LQKENI. CDR3 in DNA: TGTGCCAGCTCACCAACTGGGGAGCGCACCGGGGAGCTGTTTTTT. This gives the protein CASSPTGERTGELFF.

This clonotype has a handful of counts. This chain links TRBV6-2 or TRBV6-3 with TRBJ2-3; D remains unclear. Trimming left V 5 bases short and J 1 base short, with 19 bases between. The CDR3 runs to 17 residues. CDR1 MNHEY and CDR2 SVGEGT come from the germline V gene. CDR3 sequence (DNA): TGTGCCAGCAGTACCCGTCTAACCCCCTCCGGCACAGATACGCAGTATTTT. It translates to CASSTRLTPSGTDTQYF.

This clonotype was observed at least ten times. The V call is TRBV15, the J call TRBJ1-2, with D possibly TRBD1 on 6 matching bases. The CDR3 length is 14 residues. The germline V gene encodes CDR1 LNHNV and CDR2 YYDKDF (reference sequence). Trimming removed 0 bases from V and 3 bases from J, with 8 bases in between. The CDR3 nucleotides read TGTGCCACCAGCAGAGAGAACAGGGACTATGGCTACACCTTC. It yields the protein CATSRENRDYGYTF. Drawing the rest from reference TRBV15 and TRBJ1-2, the complete variable domain is DAMVIQNPRYQVTQFGKPVTLSCSQTLNHNVMYWYQQKSSQAPKLLFHYYDKDFNNEADTPDNFQSRRPNTSFCFLDIRSPGLGDTAMYLCATSRENRDYGYTFGSGTRLTVV.

This clonotype was seen only a few times. The V gene is TRBV6-1, the J gene TRBJ2-3; possibly TRBD1 or TRBD2 for D (5 bases each). The CDR3 extends over 14 amino acids. From germline, CDR1 is MNHNS and CDR2 SASEGT. Trimming stripped 7 bases from V and 2 bases from J, with 13 bases between. The CDR3 region is CASTWDRHTDTQYF. CDR3 DNA: TGTGCCAGCACCTGGGACCGCCACACAGATACGCAGTATTTT.

In this sample, this clonotype turned up many times. The V and J genes are TRBV20-1 and TRBJ1-2; D gene ambiguous. The CDR3 contains 13 residues. Trimming left V 5 bases short and J 4 bases short, with 14 bases between. Germline V gene sequence: CDR1 DFQATT, CDR2 SNEGSKA (reference sequence). The CDR3 region has the DNA TGCAGTGCTGTCCACTCGGCGGGCTATGGCTACACCTTC. It encodes CSAVHSAGYGYTF.